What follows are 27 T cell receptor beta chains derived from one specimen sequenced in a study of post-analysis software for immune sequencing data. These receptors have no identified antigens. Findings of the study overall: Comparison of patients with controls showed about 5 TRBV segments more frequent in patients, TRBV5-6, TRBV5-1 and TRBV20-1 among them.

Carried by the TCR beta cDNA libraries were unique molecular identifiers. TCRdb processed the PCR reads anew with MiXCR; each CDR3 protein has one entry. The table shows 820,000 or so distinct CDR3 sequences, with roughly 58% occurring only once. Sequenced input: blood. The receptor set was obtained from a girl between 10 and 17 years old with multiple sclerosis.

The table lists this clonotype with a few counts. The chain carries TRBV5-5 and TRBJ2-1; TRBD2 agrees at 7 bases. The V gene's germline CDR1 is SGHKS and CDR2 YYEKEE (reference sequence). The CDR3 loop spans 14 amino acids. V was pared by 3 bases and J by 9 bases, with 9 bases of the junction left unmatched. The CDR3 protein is CASSWTRSLGEQFF. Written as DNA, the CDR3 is TGTGCCAGCAGCTGGACTAGGAGTCTAGGTGAGCAGTTCTTC.

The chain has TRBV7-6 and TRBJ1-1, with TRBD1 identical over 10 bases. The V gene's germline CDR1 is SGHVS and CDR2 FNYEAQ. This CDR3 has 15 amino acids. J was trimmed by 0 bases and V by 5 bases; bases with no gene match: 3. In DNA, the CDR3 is TGTGCCAGCAGCCCGGGACAGGGGTTGAACACTGAAGCTTTCTTT. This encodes CASSPGQGLNTEAFF.

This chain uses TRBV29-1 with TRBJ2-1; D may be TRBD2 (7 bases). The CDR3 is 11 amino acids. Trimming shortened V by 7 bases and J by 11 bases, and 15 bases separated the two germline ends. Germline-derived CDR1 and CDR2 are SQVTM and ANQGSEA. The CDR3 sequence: CSESTGGQQFF. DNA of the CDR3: TGCAGCGAGTCGACGGGGGGCCAGCAGTTCTTC.

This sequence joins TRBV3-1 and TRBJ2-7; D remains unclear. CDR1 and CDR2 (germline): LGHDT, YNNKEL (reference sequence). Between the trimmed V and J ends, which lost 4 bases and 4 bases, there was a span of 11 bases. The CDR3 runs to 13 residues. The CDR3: CASSPLGHYEQYF. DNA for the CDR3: TGTGCCAGCAGCCCTTTAGGCCATTACGAGCAGTACTTC.

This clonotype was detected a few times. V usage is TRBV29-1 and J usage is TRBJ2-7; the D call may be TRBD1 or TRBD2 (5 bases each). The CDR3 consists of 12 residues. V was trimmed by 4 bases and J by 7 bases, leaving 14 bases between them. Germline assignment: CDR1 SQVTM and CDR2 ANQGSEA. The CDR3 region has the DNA TGCAGCGTTGGGGGACCCCACGAAGAGCAGTACTTC. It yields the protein CSVGGPHEEQYF.

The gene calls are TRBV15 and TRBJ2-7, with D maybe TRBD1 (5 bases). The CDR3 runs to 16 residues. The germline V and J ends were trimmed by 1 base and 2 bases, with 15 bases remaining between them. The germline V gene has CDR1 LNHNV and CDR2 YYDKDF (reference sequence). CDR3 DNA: TGTGCCACCAGCAGAGTTATAAACAGGCCAGCCTACGAGCAGTACTTC. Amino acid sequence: CATSRVINRPAYEQYF.

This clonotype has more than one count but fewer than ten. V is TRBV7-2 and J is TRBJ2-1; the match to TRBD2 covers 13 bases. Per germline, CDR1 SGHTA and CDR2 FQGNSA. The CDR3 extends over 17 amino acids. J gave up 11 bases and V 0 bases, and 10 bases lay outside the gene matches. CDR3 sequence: CASSLARLGLAGTKQFF. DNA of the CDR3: TGTGCCAGCAGCTTAGCGCGGTTGGGACTAGCGGGGACGAAGCAGTTCTTC. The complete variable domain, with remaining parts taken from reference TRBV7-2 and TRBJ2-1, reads GAGVSQSPSNKVTEKGKDVELRCDPISGHTALYWYRQSLGQGLEFLIYFQGNSAPDKSGLPSDRFSAERTGGSVSTLTIQRTQQEDSAVYLCASSLARLGLAGTKQFFGPGTRLTVL.

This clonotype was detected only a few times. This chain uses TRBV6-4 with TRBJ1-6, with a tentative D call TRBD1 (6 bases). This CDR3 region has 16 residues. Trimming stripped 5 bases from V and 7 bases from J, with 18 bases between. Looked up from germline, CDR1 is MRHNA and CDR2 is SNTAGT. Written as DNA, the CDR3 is TGTGCCAGCAGTATCCTGCCCGGGGGGCTGAATTCACCCCTCCACTTT. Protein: CASSILPGGLNSPLHF.

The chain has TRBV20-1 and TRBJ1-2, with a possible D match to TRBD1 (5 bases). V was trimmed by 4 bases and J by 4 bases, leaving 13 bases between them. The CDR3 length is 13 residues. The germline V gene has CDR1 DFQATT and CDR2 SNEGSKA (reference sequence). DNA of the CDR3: TGCAGTGCTACAGGGTCGGGCGTCTATGGCTACACCTTC. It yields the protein CSATGSGVYGYTF.

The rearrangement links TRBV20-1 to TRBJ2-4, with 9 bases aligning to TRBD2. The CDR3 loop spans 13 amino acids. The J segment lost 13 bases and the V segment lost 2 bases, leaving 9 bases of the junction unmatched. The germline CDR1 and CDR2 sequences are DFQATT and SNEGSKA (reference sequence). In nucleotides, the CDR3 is TGCAGTGCTAGACCCGTGGCTAGCGGGGAGCAGTACTTC. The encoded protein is CSARPVASGEQYF.

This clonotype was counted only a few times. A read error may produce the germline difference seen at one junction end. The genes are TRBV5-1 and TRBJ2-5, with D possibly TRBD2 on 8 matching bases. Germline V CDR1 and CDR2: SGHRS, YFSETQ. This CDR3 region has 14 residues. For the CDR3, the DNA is TGTGCCAGCAGCTTAGCGGGACAGCAAGAGACCCAGTACTTC. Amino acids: CASSLAGQQETQYF.

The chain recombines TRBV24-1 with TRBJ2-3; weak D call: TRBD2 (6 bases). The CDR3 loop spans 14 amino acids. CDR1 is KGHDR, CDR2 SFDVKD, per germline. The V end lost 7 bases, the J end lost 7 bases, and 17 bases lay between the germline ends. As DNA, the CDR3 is TGTGCCACCAGCGACGGGCGGGACCCCTATACGCAGTATTTT. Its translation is CATSDGRDPYTQYF.

This CDR3 reads CATSGRQGLEGNEQFF. In nucleotides, the CDR3 is TGTGCCACCAGCGGGCGACAGGGTCTAGAAGGCAATGAGCAGTTCTTC. The chain combines TRBV15 with TRBJ2-1, with 7 bases identical to TRBD1. V gave up 5 bases and J gave up 6 bases; unmatched junction bases: 13. The CDR3 is 16 amino acids. CDR1 is LNHNV and CDR2 is YYDKDF in the germline V gene (reference sequence).

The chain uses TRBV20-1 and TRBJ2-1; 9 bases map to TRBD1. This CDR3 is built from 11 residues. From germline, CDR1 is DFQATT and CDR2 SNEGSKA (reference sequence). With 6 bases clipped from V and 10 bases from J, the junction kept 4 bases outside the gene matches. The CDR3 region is CSAGQGGEQFF. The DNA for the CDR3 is TGCAGTGCGGGACAGGGAGGAGAGCAGTTCTTC.

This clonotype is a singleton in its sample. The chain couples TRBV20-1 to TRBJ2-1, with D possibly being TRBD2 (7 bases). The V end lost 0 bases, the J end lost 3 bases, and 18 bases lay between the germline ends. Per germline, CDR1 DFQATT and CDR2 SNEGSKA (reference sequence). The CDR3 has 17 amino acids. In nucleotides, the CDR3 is TGCAGTGCTAGAGACCCCAAGGGGGGGAGGAACTACAATGAGCAGTTCTTC. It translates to CSARDPKGGRNYNEQFF.

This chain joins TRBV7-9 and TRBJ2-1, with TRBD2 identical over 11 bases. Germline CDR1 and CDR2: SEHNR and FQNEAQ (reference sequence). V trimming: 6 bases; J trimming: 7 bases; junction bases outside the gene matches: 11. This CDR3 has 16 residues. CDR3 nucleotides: TGTGCCAGCAGGTCTACTAGCGGGAGCACCGGGAATGAGCAGTTCTTC. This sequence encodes CASRSTSGSTGNEQFF.

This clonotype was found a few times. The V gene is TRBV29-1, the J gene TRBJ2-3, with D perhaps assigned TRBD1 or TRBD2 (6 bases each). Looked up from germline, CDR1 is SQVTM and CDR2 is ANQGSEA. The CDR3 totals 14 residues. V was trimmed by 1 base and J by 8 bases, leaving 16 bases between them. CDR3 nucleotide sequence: TGCAGCGTTGAAGGACTAGGGGGTCTGGGTACGCAGTATTTT. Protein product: CSVEGLGGLGTQYF.

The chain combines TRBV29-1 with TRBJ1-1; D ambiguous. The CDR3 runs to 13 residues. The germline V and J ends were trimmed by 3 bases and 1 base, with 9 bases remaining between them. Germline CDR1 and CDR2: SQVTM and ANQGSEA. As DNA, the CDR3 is TGCAGCGTTGACCGGGCCCAGAACACTGAAGCTTTCTTT. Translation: CSVDRAQNTEAFF.

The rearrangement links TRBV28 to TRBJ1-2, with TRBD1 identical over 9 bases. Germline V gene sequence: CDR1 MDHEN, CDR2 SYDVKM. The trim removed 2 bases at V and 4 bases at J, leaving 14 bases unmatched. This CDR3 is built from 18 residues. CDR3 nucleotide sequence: TGTGCCAGCAGTTTAGTCTGGACAGGGGATGAATACCGCTATGGCTACACCTTC. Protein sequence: CASSLVWTGDEYRYGYTF.

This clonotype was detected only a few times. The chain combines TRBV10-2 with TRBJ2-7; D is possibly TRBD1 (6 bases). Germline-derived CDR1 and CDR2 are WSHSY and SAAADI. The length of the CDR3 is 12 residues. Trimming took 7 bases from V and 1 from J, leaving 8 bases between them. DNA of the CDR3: TGCGCCAGCACGGGACAATCCTACGAGCAGTACTTC. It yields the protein CASTGQSYEQYF.

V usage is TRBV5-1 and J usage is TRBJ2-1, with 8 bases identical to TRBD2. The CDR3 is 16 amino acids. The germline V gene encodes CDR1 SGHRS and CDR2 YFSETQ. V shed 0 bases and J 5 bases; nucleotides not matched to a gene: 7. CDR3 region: CASSLGSGSRHNEQFF. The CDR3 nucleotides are TGCGCCAGCAGCTTGGGGAGCGGGAGTCGCCACAATGAGCAGTTCTTC.

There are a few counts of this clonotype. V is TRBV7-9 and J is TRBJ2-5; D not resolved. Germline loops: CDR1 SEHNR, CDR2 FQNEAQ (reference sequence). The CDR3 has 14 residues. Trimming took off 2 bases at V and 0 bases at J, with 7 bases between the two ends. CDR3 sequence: CASSLRRYQETQYF. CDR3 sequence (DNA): TGTGCCAGCAGCTTAAGACGATACCAAGAGACCCAGTACTTC.

CDR3: CASRGLAAFSDTQYF. CDR3 DNA: TGCGCCAGCAGGGGACTAGCGGCTTTTTCAGATACGCAGTATTTT. The genes are TRBV10-2 and TRBJ2-3; 11 nucleotides agree with TRBD2. V lost 6 bases to trimming and J lost 4 bases; unmatched junction nucleotides: 6. This CDR3 spans 15 amino acids. CDR1 WSHSY and CDR2 SAAADI come from the germline V gene.

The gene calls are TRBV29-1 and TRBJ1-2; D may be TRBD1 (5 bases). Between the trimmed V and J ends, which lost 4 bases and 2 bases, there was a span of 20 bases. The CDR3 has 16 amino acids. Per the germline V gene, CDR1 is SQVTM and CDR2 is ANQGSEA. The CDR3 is CSVVIGLWDRNYGYTF. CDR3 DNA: TGCAGCGTTGTCATTGGCCTTTGGGACCGGAACTATGGCTACACCTTC.

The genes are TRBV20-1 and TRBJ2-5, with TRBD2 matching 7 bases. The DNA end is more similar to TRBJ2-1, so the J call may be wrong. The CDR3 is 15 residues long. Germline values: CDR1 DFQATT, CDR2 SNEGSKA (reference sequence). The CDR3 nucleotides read TGCAGTGCTAGCCACCCGGCAGGGAGGGGAGAGACCCAGTTCTTC. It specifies CSASHPAGRGETQFF.

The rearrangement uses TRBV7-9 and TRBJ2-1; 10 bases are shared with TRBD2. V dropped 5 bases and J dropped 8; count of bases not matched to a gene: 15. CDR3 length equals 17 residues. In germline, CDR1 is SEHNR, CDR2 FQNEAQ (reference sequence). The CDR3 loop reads CASSRNLAGGGFHEQFF. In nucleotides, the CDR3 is TGTGCCAGCAGCCGTAATTTAGCGGGAGGAGGTTTCCATGAGCAGTTCTTC.

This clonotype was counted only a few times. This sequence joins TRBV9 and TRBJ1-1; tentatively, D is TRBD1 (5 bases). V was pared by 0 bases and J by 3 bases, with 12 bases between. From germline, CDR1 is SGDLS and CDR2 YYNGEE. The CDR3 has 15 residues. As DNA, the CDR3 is TGTGCCAGCAGCGTAGGGGGGAGGATGGACACTGAAGCTTTCTTT. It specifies CASSVGGRMDTEAFF.